The 21 T cell receptor beta chains below come from one sample, sequenced in a study of blood T cell repertoires in COVID-19. Sequencing was performed with immunoSEQ multiplex PCR; in TCRdb, only in-frame clones are kept and a portion is missing. The sample yields about 140,000 clones, over 80% seen once. Specimen: peripheral blood. The receptors here all came from a woman aged 80 or over with acute or convalescent COVID-19.

The rearrangement uses TRBV7-2 and TRBJ2-3, with 7 bases aligning to TRBD1. J lost 4 bases, V lost 2 bases, and 6 bases had no gene match. The germline CDR1 and CDR2 sequences are SGHTA and FQGNSA. The CDR3 extends over 15 amino acids. DNA of the CDR3: TGTGCCAGCAGCTTAAACAGGGGCTTGGCAGATACGCAGTATTTT. This codes for CASSLNRGLADTQYF. Full variable domain (missing parts from reference TRBV7-2 and TRBJ2-3): GAGVSQSPSNKVTEKGKDVELRCDPISGHTALYWYRQSLGQGLEFLIYFQGNSAPDKSGLPSDRFSAERTGGSVSTLTIQRTQQEDSAVYLCASSLNRGLADTQYFGPGTRLTVL.

The chain joins TRBV5-1 to TRBJ1-1; TRBD1 matches 9 bases. The germline CDR1 and CDR2 sequences are SGHRS and YFSETQ. The CDR3 has 14 residues. With 4 bases clipped from V and 4 bases from J, the junction kept 5 bases outside the gene matches. CDR3 region: CASSRQGVGTEAFF. The CDR3 DNA follows: TGCGCCAGCAGCCGACAGGGGGTGGGCACTGAAGCTTTCTTT.

Remarks on this clone: Other DNA sequences of this sample code for an identical CDR3. The chain employs TRBV5-1 and TRBJ1-1, with 7 bases that match TRBD1. This CDR3 region has 15 residues. Germline CDR1 and CDR2: SGHRS and YFSETQ. V dropped 1 base and J dropped 0; count of bases not matched to a gene: 3. In DNA form, the CDR3 reads TGCGCCAGCAGCTTGCAGGGGGTTATGAACACTGAAGCTTTCTTT. Translating gives CASSLQGVMNTEAFF. Combining the CDR3 with reference TRBV5-1 and TRBJ1-1 gives the whole variable domain KAGVTQTPRYLIKTRGQQVTLSCSPISGHRSVSWYQQTPGQGLQFLFEYFSETQRNKGNFPGRFSGRQFSNSRSEMNVSTLELGDSALYLCASSLQGVMNTEAFFGQGTRLTVV.

This chain joins TRBV20-1 and TRBJ1-2; a possible D gene is TRBD1 (6 bases). Germline V gives CDR1 DFQATT, CDR2 SNEGSKA (reference sequence). This CDR3 spans 15 amino acids. V shed 3 bases and J shed 6 bases, with 20 bases lying between them. The CDR3 nucleotides read TGCAGTGCTAGTGAGACAGGAGCCCAGCCCCATGGCTACACCTTC. Protein product: CSASETGAQPHGYTF.

The J gene is TRBJ2-6, the V gene TRBV7-2; 9 bases are a match to TRBD1. The CDR3 is 17 amino acids. Germline CDR1 reads SGHTA; CDR2 reads FQGNSA. V lost 5 bases, J lost 3 bases, and 8 bases stayed unmatched. The DNA for the CDR3 is TGTGCCAGCAGCCCCCAGACAGGGGGTTTTGGGGCCAACGTCCTGACTTTC. It codes for CASSPQTGGFGANVLTF.

The rearrangement links TRBV10-3 to TRBJ1-1; D is ambiguous. This CDR3 is built from 15 residues. The germline V and J ends were trimmed by 5 bases and 2 bases, with 15 bases remaining between them. Germline values: CDR1 ENHRY, CDR2 SYGVKD. Here the CDR3 reads CAISPPGGLNTEAFF. In nucleotides, the CDR3 is TGTGCCATCAGTCCGCCCGGCGGTTTAAACACTGAAGCTTTCTTT.

The genes are TRBV5-1 and TRBJ2-5; no reliable D call. The CDR3 is made up of 15 amino acids. Germline V CDR1 and CDR2: SGHRS, YFSETQ. Trimming removed 0 bases from V and 4 bases from J, with 13 bases in between. The DNA of the CDR3 is TGCGCCAGCAGCTTGGTAGACCAGGCCATAGAGACCCAGTACTTC. This encodes CASSLVDQAIETQYF.

This chain connects TRBV3-1 (or the pseudogene TRBV3-2) to TRBJ1-6; unclear D gene. Germline V lookup: CDR1 LGHDT, CDR2 YNNKEL (reference sequence). The CDR3 runs 13 residues. Trimming took off 7 bases at V and 8 bases at J, with 12 bases between the two ends. DNA of the CDR3: TGTGCCAGCAACATTAATCGGGATTCACCCCTCCACTTT. Amino acids: CASNINRDSPLHF.

J is TRBJ2-1 and V is TRBV5-1; TRBD1 is a possible D gene (6 bases). Deletions cut 1 base from V and 4 bases from J, with 12 bases between. The germline V gene has CDR1 SGHRS and CDR2 YFSETQ. CDR3 size: 15 residues. For the CDR3, the DNA is TGCGCCAGCAGCTTGAGGCAGGGGCAATACAATGAGCAGTTCTTC. This encodes CASSLRQGQYNEQFF.

This clone has a handful of counts. This sequence joins TRBV30 and TRBJ1-1, with 7 bases identical to TRBD1. The CDR3 runs to 11 residues. Germline trimming cut 0 bases from V and 10 bases from J; bases unmatched to any gene: 2. Looked up from germline, CDR1 is GTSNPN and CDR2 is SVGIG (reference sequence). In DNA, the CDR3 is TGTGCCTGGAGTGTATCAGGGGGAGCTTTCTTT. Translating it yields CAWSVSGGAFF.

This chain links TRBV6-6 with TRBJ1-6; D not resolved. Germline CDR1 reads MNHNY; CDR2 reads SVGAGI (reference sequence). Trimming shortened V by 4 bases and J by 7 bases, and 8 bases separated the two germline ends. The CDR3 is 13 residues long. DNA of the CDR3: TGTGCCAGCAGTTCTCCTGAGAATTCACCCCTCCACTTT. Encoded protein: CASSSPENSPLHF.

The chain joins TRBV12-3 or TRBV12-4 to TRBJ1-2; TRBD1 agrees at 7 bases. This CDR3 has 12 amino acids. Germline trimming cut 3 bases from V and 8 bases from J; bases unmatched to any gene: 3. The CDR3 reads CASSLTGTGYTF. As DNA, the CDR3 is TGTGCCAGCAGTTTGACAGGGACGGGCTACACCTTC.

This chain connects TRBV5-1 to TRBJ2-2, with a possible D match to TRBD2 (5 bases). The V gene lost 5 bases and the J gene lost 0 bases, with 11 bases spanning the gap. Germline loops: CDR1 SGHRS, CDR2 YFSETQ. CDR3 length: 15 amino acids. CDR3 DNA: TGCGCCAGCAGGGCGGACTTCGCGAACACCGGGGAGCTGTTTTTT. It yields the protein CASRADFANTGELFF.

The gene calls are TRBV28 and TRBJ2-7; the D is unclear. The CDR3 has 15 amino acids. With 5 bases removed from V and 0 bases from J, the gap between germline ends came to 14 bases. Germline V gene lookup returns CDR1 MDHEN and CDR2 SYDVKM. The CDR3 region is CASSPTMWSSYEQYF. CDR3 nucleotides: TGTGCCAGCAGTCCCACAATGTGGAGCTCCTACGAGCAGTACTTC.

This clone was found a few times. This rearrangement joins TRBV30 to TRBJ1-6; D is possibly TRBD1 (6 bases). The CDR3 extends over 14 amino acids. The germline V and J ends were trimmed by 0 bases and 7 bases, with 10 bases remaining between them. Looked up from germline, CDR1 is GTSNPN and CDR2 is SVGIG (reference sequence). The CDR3 DNA follows: TGTGCCTGGAGTGTCGGGCAGGGGAATTCACCCCTCCACTTT. Translated, it gives CAWSVGQGNSPLHF.

J is TRBJ2-5 and V is TRBV5-5, with 13 bases aligning to TRBD2. CDR3 length equals 16 residues. Germline V lookup: CDR1 SGHKS, CDR2 YYEKEE (reference sequence). After removal of 0 bases from V and 4 bases from J, the junction contained 3 bases not matched to a gene. In nucleotides, the CDR3 is TGTGCCAGCAGCTTGGGACTAGCGGGGGGAGGAGAGACCCAGTACTTC. This gives the protein CASSLGLAGGGETQYF.

This clone was detected a few times. The chain uses TRBV30 and TRBJ1-5; weak D call: TRBD1 (6 bases). Trimming took 3 bases from V and 2 from J, leaving 14 bases between them. CDR1 is GTSNPN, CDR2 SVGIG, per germline (reference sequence). This CDR3 has 15 residues. This CDR3 reads CAWSIGGAGNQPQHF. CDR3 in DNA: TGTGCCTGGAGCATAGGGGGAGCGGGCAATCAGCCCCAGCATTTT.

The chain couples TRBV6-1 to TRBJ1-6, with D perhaps matching TRBD1 (5 bases). Trimming cost V 2 bases and J 5 bases, with 10 bases left between them. Germline assignment: CDR1 MNHNS and CDR2 SASEGT. The CDR3 runs 15 residues. CDR3 in amino acids: CASSEQGNDNSPLHF. CDR3 in DNA: TGTGCCAGCAGTGAACAGGGTAACGATAATTCACCCCTCCACTTT.

The chain is built from TRBV19 and TRBJ1-5, with 9 bases lining up with TRBD1. Losses at the gene ends were 7 bases for V and 3 bases for J; bases not matched to a gene: 7. CDR3 length: 15 amino acids. The V gene's germline CDR1 is LNHDA and CDR2 SQIVND (reference sequence). The CDR3 sequence: CASTSGTGNNQPQHF. The CDR3 DNA is TGTGCCAGTACGAGCGGGACAGGGAACAATCAGCCCCAGCATTTT.

This sequence joins TRBV9 and TRBJ1-4; perhaps TRBD1 as D (5 bases). Trimming left V 0 bases short and J 6 bases short, with 15 bases between. The germline gives CDR1 SGDLS, CDR2 YYNGEE. This CDR3 has 16 amino acids. CDR3 coding DNA: TGTGCCAGCAGCGTAGGATTTCAGGGTTCGTATGAAAAACTGTTTTTT. This codes for CASSVGFQGSYEKLFF. The full variable domain, in which reference TRBV9 and TRBJ1-4 provide the parts outside the CDR3, is DSGVTQTPKHLITATGQRVTLRCSPRSGDLSVYWYQQSLDQGLQFLIQYYNGEERAKGNILERFSAQQFPDLHSELNLSSLELGDSALYFCASSVGFQGSYEKLFFGSGTQLSVL.

This clone was observed once. The chain combines TRBV7-2 with TRBJ2-2; 7 bases map to TRBD1. The CDR3 covers 16 residues. With 6 bases clipped from V and 5 bases from J, the junction kept 12 bases outside the gene matches. Germline CDR1 and CDR2: SGHTA and FQGNSA. This CDR3 is CASRPLYATGTGELFF. In DNA form, the CDR3 reads TGTGCCAGCAGGCCCCTTTACGCGACAGGGACCGGGGAGCTGTTTTTT.